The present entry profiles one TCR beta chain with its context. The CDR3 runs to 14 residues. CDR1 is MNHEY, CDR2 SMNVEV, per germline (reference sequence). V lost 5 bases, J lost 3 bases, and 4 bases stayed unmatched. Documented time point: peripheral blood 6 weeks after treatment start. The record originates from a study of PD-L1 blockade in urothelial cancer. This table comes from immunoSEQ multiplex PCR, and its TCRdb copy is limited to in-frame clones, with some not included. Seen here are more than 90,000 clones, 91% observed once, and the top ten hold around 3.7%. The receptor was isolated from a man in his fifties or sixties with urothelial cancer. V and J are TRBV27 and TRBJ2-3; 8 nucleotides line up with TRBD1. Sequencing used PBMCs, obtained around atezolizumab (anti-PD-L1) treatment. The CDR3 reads CASSVTGGTDTQYF. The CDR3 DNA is TGTGCCAGCAGTGTCACAGGGGGTACAGATACGCAGTATTTT.